These 15 T cell receptor beta chains were all obtained from the same sample, sequenced in a study of blood T cells in healthy people across ages. The use of a sample-barcoded 5' primer and a J-beta primer mix characterized a second PCR of roughly 7 to 11 cycles. TCRdb reanalysed the 5' RACE reads using MiXCR and keeps one entry per CDR3 protein. The sample has about 1,400,000 distinct CDR3 sequences, approximately 63% seen once. Sequencing input: blood. These receptors were obtained from a young man in good health.

This clonotype was seen a few times. The chain joins TRBV20-1 to TRBJ1-1; D remains unclear. Germline CDR1 and CDR2: DFQATT and SNEGSKA (reference sequence). V was trimmed by 3 bases and J by 5 bases, leaving 4 bases between them. This CDR3 region has 10 residues. CDR3 amino acids: CSARRTEAFF. In DNA, the CDR3 is TGCAGTGCTAGGCGTACTGAAGCTTTCTTT.

The chain uses TRBV9 and TRBJ2-1, with D possibly being TRBD1 (6 bases). V was pared by 3 bases and J by 4 bases, with 11 bases between. The CDR3 runs to 14 residues. CDR1 and CDR2 (germline): SGDLS, YYNGEE. For the CDR3, the DNA is TGTGCCAGCAGCGGGACAGAGCGGTACAATGAGCAGTTCTTC. As protein: CASSGTERYNEQFF. The full variable domain, with the rest looked up from reference TRBV9 and TRBJ2-1, is DSGVTQTPKHLITATGQRVTLRCSPRSGDLSVYWYQQSLDQGLQFLIQYYNGEERAKGNILERFSAQQFPDLHSELNLSSLELGDSALYFCASSGTERYNEQFFGPGTRLTVL.

The chain couples TRBV5-1 to TRBJ1-1; TRBD1 agrees at 9 bases. Germline V lookup: CDR1 SGHRS, CDR2 YFSETQ. The CDR3 totals 15 residues. With 4 bases clipped from V and 3 bases from J, the junction kept 7 bases outside the gene matches. This CDR3 reads CASSPGTGKDTEAFF. The CDR3 region has the DNA TGCGCCAGCAGCCCTGGGACAGGGAAGGACACTGAAGCTTTCTTT.

V is TRBV3-1 and J is TRBJ2-7, with 10 bases identical to TRBD1. V shed 1 base and J 4 bases; nucleotides not matched to a gene: 10. The CDR3 sequence is 17 residues long. In germline, CDR1 is LGHDT, CDR2 YNNKEL (reference sequence). The CDR3 protein is CASSQASLGQGRYEQYF. CDR3 coding DNA: TGTGCCAGCAGCCAAGCTAGCCTGGGACAGGGGCGGTACGAGCAGTACTTC.

The chain couples TRBV4-1 to TRBJ2-5, with D possibly being TRBD1 (6 bases). CDR1 MGHRA and CDR2 YSYEKL come from the germline V gene. The V end was cut by 4 bases, the J end by 1 base, with 13 bases between. The CDR3 loop spans 15 amino acids. Here the CDR3 reads CASSPFTGLQETQYF. CDR3 bases: TGCGCCAGCAGCCCATTTACAGGGCTCCAAGAGACCCAGTACTTC.

The chain links TRBV28 to TRBJ1-1; D is unresolved. This CDR3 region has 12 residues. The V end lost 11 bases, the J end lost 1 base, and 11 bases lay between the germline ends. Germline V gene data show CDR1 as MDHEN and CDR2 as SYDVKM. The CDR3 DNA follows: TGTGCCGTCTCGGTGTGGAACACTGAAGCTTTCTTT. Protein: CAVSVWNTEAFF.

The gene calls are TRBV29-1 and TRBJ2-4, with D unclear. V was pared by 0 bases and J by 0 bases, with 9 bases between. Germline CDR1 SQVTM, CDR2 ANQGSEA. CDR3 length: 15 amino acids. Written as DNA, the CDR3 is TGCAGCGTTGAAGATCACGCGCTAGCCAAAAACATTCAGTACTTC. This sequence encodes CSVEDHALAKNIQYF.

This chain uses TRBV28 with TRBJ1-4; D remains unclear. The length of the CDR3 is 15 residues. V lost 2 bases and J 7 bases, leaving 14 bases between the germline ends. In germline, CDR1 is MDHEN, CDR2 SYDVKM. The CDR3 protein is CASSLQTDWGEKLFF. The DNA of the CDR3 is TGTGCCAGCAGTTTACAGACGGACTGGGGTGAAAAACTGTTTTTT.

This clonotype was detected a few times. The rearrangement joins TRBV29-1 to TRBJ2-3; no definite D call. This CDR3 region has 14 residues. Germline assignment: CDR1 SQVTM and CDR2 ANQGSEA. Trimming left V 4 bases short and J 3 bases short, with 14 bases between. For the CDR3, the DNA is TGCAGCGTTGGTGGGGTCTTGGGGACAGATACGCAGTATTTT. Residues: CSVGGVLGTDTQYF.

The rearrangement uses TRBV4-3 and TRBJ2-3, with a possible D match to TRBD2 (6 bases). The CDR3 sequence is 13 residues long. The V end was cut by 5 bases, the J end by 4 bases, with 10 bases between. Germline values: CDR1 LGHNA, CDR2 YSLEER. The CDR3 region is CASSAGGADTQYF. DNA for the CDR3: TGCGCCAGCAGCGCCGGAGGGGCAGATACGCAGTATTTT.

The J gene is TRBJ2-5, the V gene TRBV12-3 or TRBV12-4; D is unclear. V was cut by 7 bases and J by 1 base, with 10 bases left in between. This CDR3 is built from 13 residues. CDR3 sequence reads: CASTRWAQETQYF. Here the CDR3 DNA reads TGTGCCAGCACCAGATGGGCCCAAGAGACCCAGTACTTC.

The V and J genes are TRBV7-2 and TRBJ1-6; perhaps TRBD1 as D (5 bases). The CDR3 is 13 residues long. Germline CDR1 is SGHTA and CDR2 is FQGNSA. V was trimmed by 4 bases and J by 8 bases, leaving 9 bases between them. The CDR3 region is CASSSGPDSPLHF. The CDR3 DNA follows: TGTGCCAGCAGCTCGGGGCCGGATTCACCCCTCCACTTT.

The chain uses TRBV30 and TRBJ1-1; D perhaps matches TRBD1 (5 bases). The CDR3 covers 11 residues. Germline V gives CDR1 GTSNPN, CDR2 SVGIG (reference sequence). The V end was cut by 6 bases, the J end by 3 bases, with 8 bases between. Here the CDR3 DNA reads TGTGCCTGCCGACAGTACACTGAAGCTTTCTTT. This codes for CACRQYTEAFF.

There are a few counts of this clonotype. The rearrangement uses TRBV5-1 and TRBJ1-1, with 7 bases that match TRBD1. The CDR3 loop spans 15 amino acids. V dropped 0 bases and J dropped 4; count of bases not matched to a gene: 6. Germline CDR1 reads SGHRS; CDR2 reads YFSETQ. CDR3 sequence (DNA): TGCGCCAGCAGCTTGGTAGGGGGCCCGATCACTGAAGCTTTCTTT. Amino acids: CASSLVGGPITEAFF.

The genes are TRBV27 and TRBJ2-4; the D is unclear. The J call is in doubt because the DNA end fits TRBJ2-7 better. The germline V gene has CDR1 MNHEY and CDR2 SMNVEV (reference sequence). This CDR3 has 13 residues. CDR3 sequence reads: CASRLDPYHEQYF. The CDR3 DNA follows: TGTGCCAGCAGGCTGGACCCCTATCACGAGCAGTACTTC.